Given below is one T cell receptor (beta chain) in context. Its antigen is undetermined. The CDR3 loop spans 14 amino acids. Germline V gene data show CDR1 as SGHNT and CDR2 as YYREEE (reference sequence). V lost 4 bases and J 5 bases, leaving 15 bases between the germline ends. The sample originates from a study of cytomegalovirus exposure and HLA in healthy donors. Study results and limitations: Many donors carried some public TCRs, although rarity characterized most TCR sequences.

Clones were read by immunoSEQ multiplex PCR, and TCRdb kept only the in-frame ones, dropping some. The repertoire includes around 86,000 clones, 80% to 95% of them detected once, and approximately 1.1% sits in the top ten. Sequenced: PBMCs. The chain uses TRBV5-4 and TRBJ1-2, with no clear D. The origin of this receptor is a woman aged 25 to 45 in good health and CMV-seropositive. The CDR3 DNA follows: TGTGCCAGCAGCCGTATTGAGGCTGTATATGGCTACACCTTC. Amino acids: CASSRIEAVYGYTF. The whole variable domain, remainder taken from reference TRBV5-4 and TRBJ1-2, is ETGVTQSPTHLIKTRGQQVTLRCSSQSGHNTVSWYQQALGQGPQFIFQYYREEENGRGNFPPRFSGLQFPNYSSELNVNALELDDSALYLCASSRIEAVYGYTFGSGTRLTVV.